The 22 T cell receptor beta chains reported below all come from one sample, sequenced in a study of PD-1 blockade in classical Hodgkin lymphoma. Assay: immunoSEQ multiplex PCR; the TCRdb copy retains only in-frame clones and omits some. The sample carries 46,000 or so clones, about nine tenths recorded once. Each and every patient relapsed after autologous stem cell transplantation, and patients got differing brentuximab vedotin exposure. The sample here was peripheral blood mononuclear cells (PBMCs), taken at baseline. Source of these receptors: a human donor with classical Hodgkin lymphoma.

The CDR3 region has the DNA TGTGCCAGCAGCTGGGGACAGGAATCCTACGAGCAGTACTTC. Translating gives CASSWGQESYEQYF. J is TRBJ2-7 and V is TRBV7-8; 8 positions match TRBD1. This CDR3 has 14 residues. The germline V gene encodes CDR1 SGHVS and CDR2 FQNEAQ. V gave up 4 bases and J gave up 1 base; unmatched junction bases: 3.

This clone was detected only a few times. The genes are TRBV6-5 and TRBJ2-2; 8 nucleotides match TRBD2. Trimming removed 2 bases from V and 9 bases from J; junction bases left unmatched: 5. The CDR3 length is 14 residues. From germline, CDR1 is MNHEY and CDR2 SVGAGI. CDR3 sequence (DNA): TGTGCCAGCAGTTACCCTTTAGCGGGAAGGGAGCTGTTTTTT. Translated, it gives CASSYPLAGRELFF.

V gene TRBV5-1 combines with J gene TRBJ2-3; 8 bases align to TRBD2. The CDR3 extends over 15 amino acids. V shed 2 bases and J 0 bases; nucleotides not matched to a gene: 2. CDR1 and CDR2 (germline): SGHRS, YFSETQ. The CDR3 protein is CASSFSGVSTDTQYF. The CDR3 region has the DNA TGCGCCAGCAGCTTTAGCGGGGTTAGCACAGATACGCAGTATTTT. Combining the CDR3 with reference TRBV5-1 and TRBJ2-3 gives the whole variable domain KAGVTQTPRYLIKTRGQQVTLSCSPISGHRSVSWYQQTPGQGLQFLFEYFSETQRNKGNFPGRFSGRQFSNSRSEMNVSTLELGDSALYLCASSFSGVSTDTQYFGPGTRLTVL.

J is TRBJ2-1 and V is TRBV2; 10 bases map to TRBD2. The CDR3 is 15 amino acids. Germline trimming cut 7 bases from V and 7 bases from J; bases unmatched to any gene: 10. CDR1 is SNHLY and CDR2 is FYNNEI in the germline V gene. The CDR3 region is CASNIRGLAKNEQFF. The CDR3, as DNA: TGTGCCAGCAATATAAGGGGACTAGCGAAAAATGAGCAGTTCTTC.

V usage is TRBV7-8 and J usage is TRBJ2-2; D is possibly TRBD1 (5 bases). This CDR3 contains 17 residues. CDR1 SGHVS and CDR2 FQNEAQ come from the germline V gene. Trimming removed 0 bases from V and 4 bases from J, with 15 bases in between. This CDR3 is CASSLARVKGITGELFF. As DNA, the CDR3 is TGTGCCAGCAGCTTAGCACGTGTGAAGGGGATCACCGGGGAGCTGTTTTTT.

This chain joins TRBV6-4 and TRBJ1-6; weak D call: TRBD1 (5 bases). Germline V gives CDR1 MRHNA, CDR2 SNTAGT. CDR3 length: 14 residues. V gave up 5 bases and J gave up 9 bases, with 14 bases separating them. The CDR3 spells CASSSRVSGSPLHF. The CDR3 bases are TGTGCCAGCAGTAGCAGGGTCTCCGGTTCACCCCTCCACTTT.

The chain has TRBV2 and TRBJ2-7; TRBD1 agrees at 7 bases. The CDR3 is 17 amino acids. With V trimmed by 5 bases and J by 6 bases, 19 bases remained unmatched. Germline V CDR1 and CDR2: SNHLY, FYNNEI. The CDR3 DNA follows: TGTGCCAGCAGTTTAGAGGTCGGGACAGCTTCCTCGGCCGAGCAGTACTTC. Translated, it gives CASSLEVGTASSAEQYF.

The chain uses TRBV23-1 and TRBJ2-3; TRBD2 aligns across 10 bases. TRBV23-1 is flagged as an ORF with uncertain function. V was clipped by 10 bases and J by 1 base; unmatched bases: 11. The CDR3 consists of 16 residues. CDR3 bases: TGCGCCAACCGGACTAGCGGCCAAATCTGCACAGATACGCAGTATTTT. As protein: CANRTSGQICTDTQYF.

The V call is TRBV6-1, the J call TRBJ2-1; 7 bases agree with TRBD2. Trimming cost V 4 bases and J 12 bases; bases outside gene matches: 15. This CDR3 is 15 amino acids long. Germline V gives CDR1 MNHNS, CDR2 SASEGT. The CDR3 DNA is TGTGCCAGCAGTGTCGCTAGCGGATATAAGGCCGGGCAGTTCTTC. Residues: CASSVASGYKAGQFF.

The chain couples TRBV19 to TRBJ1-5; 7 bases fit TRBD1. Germline V gene sequence: CDR1 LNHDA, CDR2 SQIVND (reference sequence). This CDR3 contains 15 residues. V lost 6 bases and J lost 5; bases outside the gene matches: 10. In nucleotides, the CDR3 is TGTGCCAGTAGAACAGGGGCGGCTATGGATCAGCCCCAGCATTTT. Residues: CASRTGAAMDQPQHF.

The chain recombines TRBV7-7 with TRBJ2-7; 9 bases are shared with TRBD2. Looked up from germline, CDR1 is SSHAT and CDR2 is FNYEAQ (reference sequence). The CDR3 runs 15 residues. V shed 5 bases, J shed 6 bases, and the junction held 11 bases outside the gene matches. The CDR3 is CASSARPGLASEQYF. The CDR3, as DNA: TGTGCCAGCAGCGCGCGACCGGGACTAGCCTCCGAGCAGTACTTC.

The V call is TRBV7-8, the J call TRBJ1-2; D gene unclear. The V gene lost 1 base and the J gene lost 2 bases, with 8 bases spanning the gap. The CDR3 has 14 amino acids. CDR1 is SGHVS and CDR2 is FQNEAQ in the germline V gene. This chain's CDR3 is CASSLEGRNYGYTF. The CDR3 DNA sequence: TGTGCCAGCAGCTTAGAAGGCAGAAACTATGGCTACACCTTC. The variable domain in full, with the rest retrieved from reference TRBV7-8 and TRBJ1-2, is GAGVSQSPRYKVAKRGQDVALRCDPISGHVSLFWYQQALGQGPEFLTYFQNEAQLDKSGLPSDRFFAERPEGSVSTLKIQRTQQEDSAVYLCASSLEGRNYGYTFGSGTRLTVV.

The chain couples TRBV11-2 to TRBJ2-4; 7 bases map to TRBD1. The trim removed 4 bases at V and 5 bases at J, leaving 8 bases unmatched. The V gene's germline CDR1 is SGHAT and CDR2 FQNNGV. This CDR3 is built from 15 residues. CDR3 DNA: TGTGCCAGCAGCTCAGGGTGGGACAGACAAAACATTCAGTACTTC. It translates to CASSSGWDRQNIQYF.

V gene TRBV7-8 combines with J gene TRBJ2-7; 12 positions agree with TRBD2. This CDR3 region has 21 residues. Trimming cost V 5 bases and J 3 bases; bases outside gene matches: 23. Germline V gene data show CDR1 as SGHVS and CDR2 as FQNEAQ. The DNA for the CDR3 is TGTGCCAGCAGCCCAATGCCCGGGACTAGCGGGTGGGACTCTTCCGACTACGAGCAGTACTTC. It encodes CASSPMPGTSGWDSSDYEQYF.

J is TRBJ2-1 and V is TRBV27, with 13 bases identical to TRBD2. The V and J ends lost 8 bases and 4 bases, in that order; junction bases with no gene match: 5. This CDR3 has 15 amino acids. Germline V lookup: CDR1 MNHEY, CDR2 SMNVEV (reference sequence). This chain's CDR3 is CASVGLAGTYNEQFF. The DNA of the CDR3 is TGTGCCAGCGTGGGACTAGCGGGAACATACAATGAGCAGTTCTTC.

This chain links TRBV6-4 with TRBJ2-5; TRBD2 matches at 14 bases. CDR3 length: 16 amino acids. CDR1 is MRHNA and CDR2 is SNTAGT in the germline V gene. V lost 6 bases to trimming and J lost 5 bases; unmatched junction nucleotides: 8. CDR3 loop: CASSLTSGGAGETQYF. CDR3 coding DNA: TGTGCCAGCAGCCTGACTAGCGGGGGGGCAGGGGAGACCCAGTACTTC.

CDR3 loop: CASTAGQGSGYGYTF. CDR3 in DNA: TGTGCCAGCACCGCCGGACAGGGAAGCGGCTATGGCTACACCTTC. This chain uses TRBV13 with TRBJ1-2; 8 bases match TRBD1. In germline, CDR1 is PRHDT, CDR2 FYEKMQ (reference sequence). The CDR3 has 15 amino acids. With V trimmed by 7 bases and J by 4 bases, 11 bases remained unmatched.

The chain is built from TRBV27 and TRBJ1-1; D not certain. CDR3 size: 14 residues. CDR1 and CDR2 from the germline V gene are MNHEY and SMNVEV (reference sequence). Deletions cut 7 bases from V and 2 bases from J, with 14 bases between. This CDR3 is CASNKGSGNTEAFF. The CDR3, as DNA: TGTGCCAGCAATAAGGGCTCGGGAAACACTGAAGCTTTCTTT.

CDR3 nucleotide sequence: TGTGCCAGCAGCGTAGTCAGGGGGAGTACTGAAGCTTTCTTT. It translates to CASSVVRGSTEAFF. This chain links TRBV9 with TRBJ1-1, with 7 positions matching TRBD1. The CDR3 spans 14 residues. The germline gives CDR1 SGDLS, CDR2 YYNGEE. Trimming took 0 bases from V and 5 from J; bases not matched to a gene: 4.

This chain joins TRBV19 and TRBJ2-4; D perhaps matches TRBD2 (7 bases). Germline assignment: CDR1 LNHDA and CDR2 SQIVND (reference sequence). This CDR3 contains 14 residues. Trimming stripped 6 bases from V and 0 bases from J, with 9 bases between. The CDR3 nucleotides read TGTGCCAGTAGGCGGGGGCCAGCCAAAAACATTCAGTACTTC. Amino acids: CASRRGPAKNIQYF.

Within the sample, this clone is medium-sized (0.01 to 0.1%). The chain carries TRBV4-1 and TRBJ2-5; no definite D call. The V gene's germline CDR1 is MGHRA and CDR2 YSYEKL. CDR3 length: 13 residues. Deletions cut 2 bases from V and 2 bases from J, with 6 bases between. The CDR3 protein is CASSQPNQETQYF. Here the CDR3 DNA reads TGCGCCAGCAGCCAACCAAATCAAGAGACCCAGTACTTC.

The chain is built from TRBV7-2 and TRBJ2-7; 9 bases fit TRBD1. With V trimmed by 6 bases and J by 3 bases, 6 bases remained unmatched. Per the germline V gene, CDR1 is SGHTA and CDR2 is FQGNSA. CDR3 length: 14 residues. The CDR3: CASRRTGEGYEQYF. For the CDR3, the DNA is TGTGCCAGCAGACGGACAGGGGAGGGCTACGAGCAGTACTTC.